What follows describes a single T cell receptor (beta chain). CDR3 size: 19 residues. Trimming at V came to 4 bases and at J to 1 base, leaving 16 bases not matched to a gene. Germline V gives CDR1 SGHDT, CDR2 YYEEEE. Amplification of TCR beta CDR3 regions was performed using RNA transcripts as template. A set of HTBI primers served as the primers for a first-round RT-PCR of the TCR CDR3. A single record per CDR3 protein comes from TCRdb applying MiXCR to the multiplex PCR reads. The sample lists some 460,000 distinct CDR3 sequences, 15% to 19% seen once, with 12% to 15% in the top ten. This entry comes from a study of T cells in Graves' hyperthyroidism and ophthalmopathy.

The sample consisted of blood. This TCR was recovered from a woman between 18 and 29 years old with Graves' hyperthyroidism. The V gene is TRBV5-6, the J gene TRBJ2-1, with 8 bases matching TRBD2. The CDR3 region has the DNA TGTGCCAGCAGCGCCTCGAGACTAGCGCCAGGGGTATCCTACAATGAGCAGTTCTTC. Its translation is CASSASRLAPGVSYNEQFF. Variable domain in full (rest from reference TRBV5-6 and TRBJ2-1): DAGVTQSPTHLIKTRGQQVTLRCSPKSGHDTVSWYQQALGQGPQFIFQYYEEEERQRGNFPDRFSGHQFPNYSSELNVNALLLGDSALYLCASSASRLAPGVSYNEQFFGPGTRLTVL.